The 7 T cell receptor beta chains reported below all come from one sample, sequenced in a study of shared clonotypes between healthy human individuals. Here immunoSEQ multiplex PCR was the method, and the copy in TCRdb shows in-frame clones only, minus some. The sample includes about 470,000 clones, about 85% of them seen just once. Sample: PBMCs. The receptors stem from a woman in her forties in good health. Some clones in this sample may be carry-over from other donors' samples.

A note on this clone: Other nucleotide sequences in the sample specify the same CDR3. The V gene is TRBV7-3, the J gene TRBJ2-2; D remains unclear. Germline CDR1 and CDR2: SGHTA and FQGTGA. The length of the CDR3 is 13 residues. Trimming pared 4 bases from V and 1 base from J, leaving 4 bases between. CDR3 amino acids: CASSSLNTGELFF. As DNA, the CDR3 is TGTGCCAGCAGCTCACTGAACACCGGGGAGCTGTTTTTT.

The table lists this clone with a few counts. CDR3 protein: CASSNSGMNTEAFF. In nucleotides, the CDR3 is TGTGCCAGCTCAAACAGTGGGATGAACACTGAAGCTTTCTTT. This chain connects TRBV18 to TRBJ1-1; D is unresolved. The CDR3 is 14 residues long. With 5 bases removed from V and 0 bases from J, the gap between germline ends came to 10 bases. CDR1 is KGHSH and CDR2 is LQKENI in the germline V gene.

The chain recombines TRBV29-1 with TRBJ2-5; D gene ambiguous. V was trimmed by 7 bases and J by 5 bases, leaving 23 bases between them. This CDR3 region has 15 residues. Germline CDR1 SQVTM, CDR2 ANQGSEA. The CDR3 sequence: CSAHPPLQIQETQYF. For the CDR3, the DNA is TGCAGCGCCCATCCACCTTTGCAGATACAGGAGACCCAGTACTTC. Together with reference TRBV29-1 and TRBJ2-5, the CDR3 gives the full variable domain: SAVISQKPSRDICQRGTSLTIQCQVDSQVTMMFWYRQQPGQSLTLIATANQGSEATYESGFVIDKFPISRPNLTFSTLTVSNMSPEDSSIYLCSAHPPLQIQETQYFGPGTRLLVL.

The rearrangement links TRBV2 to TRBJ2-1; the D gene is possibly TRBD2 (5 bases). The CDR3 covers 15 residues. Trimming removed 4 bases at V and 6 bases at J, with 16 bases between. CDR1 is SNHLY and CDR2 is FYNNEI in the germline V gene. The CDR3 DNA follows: TGTGCCAGCAGTGGGGCGCTAGCTAAGGCCAATGAGCAGTTCTTC. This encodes CASSGALAKANEQFF.

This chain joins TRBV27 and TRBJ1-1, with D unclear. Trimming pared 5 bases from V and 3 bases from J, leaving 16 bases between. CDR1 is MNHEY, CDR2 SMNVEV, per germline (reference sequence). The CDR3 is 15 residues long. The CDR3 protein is CASSPIRPVYTEAFF. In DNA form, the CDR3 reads TGTGCCAGCAGTCCTATCAGGCCAGTCTACACTGAAGCTTTCTTT.

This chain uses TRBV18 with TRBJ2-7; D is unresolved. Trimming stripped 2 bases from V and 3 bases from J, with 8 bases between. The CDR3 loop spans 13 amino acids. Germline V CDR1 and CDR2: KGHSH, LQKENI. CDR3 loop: CASSPTESYEQYF. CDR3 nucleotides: TGTGCCAGCTCACCAACAGAGAGCTACGAGCAGTACTTC. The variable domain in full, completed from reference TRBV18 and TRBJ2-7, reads NAGVMQNPRHLVRRRGQEARLRCSPMKGHSHVYWYRQLPEEGLKFMVYLQKENIIDESGMPKERFSAEFPKEGPSILRIQQVVRGDSAAYFCASSPTESYEQYFGPGTRLTVT.

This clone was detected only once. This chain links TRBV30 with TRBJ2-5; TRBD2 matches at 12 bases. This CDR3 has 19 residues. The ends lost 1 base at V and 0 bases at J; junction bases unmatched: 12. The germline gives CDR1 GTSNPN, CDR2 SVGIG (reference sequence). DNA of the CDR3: TGTGCCTGGAGTGCCTCGAGGACTAGCGGGAAGGGGTACCAAGAGACCCAGTACTTC. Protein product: CAWSASRTSGKGYQETQYF.